These 22 T cell receptor beta chains were all obtained from the same sample, sequenced in a study of T cells in Graves' hyperthyroidism and ophthalmopathy. What was amplified from RNA transcripts were TCR beta CDR3 regions. First-round RT-PCR targeting the TCR CDR3 was performed with the HTBI primer set. MiXCR, run by TCRdb on the multiplex PCR reads, gives a single entry per CDR3 protein. The sample records about 520,000 distinct CDR3 sequences, roughly a quarter being singletons. The sequenced sample was blood. The receptors were gathered from a woman between 25 and 40 years old with Graves' ophthalmopathy.

The rearrangement links TRBV20-1 to TRBJ2-5, with 12 bases lining up with TRBD2. Per the germline V gene, CDR1 is DFQATT and CDR2 is SNEGSKA (reference sequence). J gave up 5 bases and V 6 bases, and 13 bases lay outside the gene matches. The CDR3 consists of 16 residues. The CDR3 sequence: CSAVGPSGGVLETQYF. CDR3 nucleotide sequence: TGCAGTGCAGTGGGGCCTAGCGGGGGGGTGTTGGAGACCCAGTACTTC.

The chain employs TRBV27 and TRBJ1-5, with a weak D call TRBD1 (6 bases). There are 16 residues in the CDR3. Per the germline V gene, CDR1 is MNHEY and CDR2 is SMNVEV (reference sequence). V lost 5 bases and J lost 5, with 19 bases in between. In DNA, the CDR3 is TGTGCCAGCAGTCTGAAACCCACAGGGAACTATCAGCCCCAGCATTTT. Translated, it gives CASSLKPTGNYQPQHF.

The gene calls are TRBV29-1 and TRBJ1-6; D gene ambiguous. The germline V gene has CDR1 SQVTM and CDR2 ANQGSEA. Trimming left V 5 bases short and J 5 bases short, with 13 bases between. The CDR3 covers 14 residues. CDR3 sequence: CSVRVGDNNSPLHF. CDR3 nucleotide sequence: TGCAGCGTTAGGGTCGGAGATAATAATTCACCCCTCCACTTT.

The rearrangement uses TRBV28 and TRBJ2-7, with a weak D call TRBD2 (5 bases). The CDR3 is made up of 14 amino acids. Trimming left V 6 bases short and J 2 bases short, with 14 bases between. Germline lookup yields CDR1 MDHEN and CDR2 SYDVKM. CDR3 bases: TGTGCCAGCAGGGCCTTAGCGTTAGCCTACGAGCAGTACTTC. Amino acids: CASRALALAYEQYF. Together with reference TRBV28 and TRBJ2-7, the CDR3 gives the full variable domain: DVKVTQSSRYLVKRTGEKVFLECVQDMDHENMFWYRQDPGLGLRLIYFSYDVKMKEKGDIPEGYSVSREKKERFSLILESASTNQTSMYLCASRALALAYEQYFGPGTRLTVT.

CDR3 sequence: CASSPSQGISEQYF. As DNA, the CDR3 is TGTGCCAGCTCACCTTCCCAGGGAATTTCCGAGCAGTACTTC. The rearrangement joins TRBV18 to TRBJ2-7; possibly TRBD1 for D (5 bases). This CDR3 spans 14 amino acids. Germline V gene lookup returns CDR1 KGHSH and CDR2 LQKENI. V lost 3 bases to trimming and J lost 6 bases, with 15 bases between them.

This clonotype turned up a few times. The rearrangement links TRBV30 to TRBJ1-6, with D tentatively TRBD1 (5 bases). V was shortened by 0 bases and J by 6 bases, with 15 bases between the two germline ends. CDR3 length: 16 residues. Germline values: CDR1 GTSNPN, CDR2 SVGIG (reference sequence). CDR3 bases: TGTGCCTGGAGTGTACCCCCGACAGCGCCTAATTCACCCCTCCACTTT. Translated, it gives CAWSVPPTAPNSPLHF.

Only one count was recorded for this clonotype. This rearrangement joins TRBV20-1 to TRBJ2-2; 8 nucleotides align to TRBD2. The germline CDR1 and CDR2 sequences are DFQATT and SNEGSKA (reference sequence). The CDR3 covers 14 residues. The ends lost 5 bases at V and 1 base at J; junction bases unmatched: 3. CDR3 loop: CSAGLAVNTGELFF. The CDR3 region has the DNA TGCAGTGCTGGACTAGCCGTGAACACCGGGGAGCTGTTTTTT.

This clonotype was found a few times. J is TRBJ2-7 and V is TRBV13; 7 bases line up with TRBD1. Unmatched junction bases numbered 13, after V lost 5 bases and J lost 3 bases. The CDR3 extends over 16 amino acids. CDR1 PRHDT and CDR2 FYEKMQ come from the germline V gene (reference sequence). Here the CDR3 reads CASSRQGTGDFYEQYF. DNA for the CDR3: TGTGCCAGCAGCCGCCAAGGTACAGGGGATTTCTACGAGCAGTACTTC.

This clonotype showed up just a few times. The rearrangement joins TRBV12-3 or TRBV12-4 to TRBJ1-1, with a weak D call TRBD1 (6 bases). The CDR3 covers 16 residues. Trimming removed 3 bases at V and 1 base at J, with 15 bases between. CDR3 region: CASSLLEDSRNTEAFF. Here the CDR3 DNA reads TGTGCCAGCAGTTTGCTCGAGGACAGTAGGAACACTGAAGCTTTCTTT.

This clonotype was counted at least ten times. The V and J genes are TRBV11-2 and TRBJ2-5, with D possibly being TRBD1 (6 bases). The CDR3 spans 12 residues. CDR1 SGHAT and CDR2 FQNNGV come from the germline V gene. V shed 1 base and J shed 7 bases, with 7 bases lying between them. CDR3 bases: TGTGCCAGCAGCTTAGCACAGGGGACCCAGTACTTC. It codes for CASSLAQGTQYF.

This clonotype came up many times. The rearrangement joins TRBV6-2 or TRBV6-3 to TRBJ2-4; unclear D gene. V was cut by 5 bases and J by 0 bases, with 17 bases left in between. The CDR3 runs 17 residues. The germline CDR1 and CDR2 sequences are MNHEY and SVGEGT. The CDR3 is CASSRLVSQLAKNIQYF. CDR3 DNA: TGTGCCAGCAGTAGATTGGTTTCACAGCTAGCCAAAAACATTCAGTACTTC.

V gene TRBV25-1 combines with J gene TRBJ2-7; no clear D. V was shortened by 4 bases and J by 5 bases, with 9 bases between the two germline ends. The germline V gene encodes CDR1 MGHDK and CDR2 SYGVNS. This CDR3 has 12 amino acids. CDR3 sequence: CASSGILNEQYF. CDR3 nucleotide sequence: TGTGCCAGCAGTGGCATCCTCAACGAGCAGTACTTC.

In its sample, this clonotype was seen a few times. The chain combines TRBV29-1 with TRBJ1-2; a possible D gene is TRBD1 (6 bases). Deletions cut 2 bases from V and 7 bases from J, with 14 bases between. From germline, CDR1 is SQVTM and CDR2 ANQGSEA. The CDR3 sequence is 13 residues long. The CDR3 coding sequence is TGCAGCGTTGAAAGGGCAGGGGATTTTGGCTACACCTTC. As protein: CSVERAGDFGYTF.

V and J are TRBV11-2 and TRBJ1-1; 10 bases agree with TRBD1. Germline values: CDR1 SGHAT, CDR2 FQNNGV. This CDR3 is built from 12 residues. With 5 bases clipped from V and 9 bases from J, the junction kept 3 bases outside the gene matches. CDR3 DNA: TGTGCCAGCAGCCCGGACAGGGGGAAAGCTTTCTTT. Translating gives CASSPDRGKAFF.

This clonotype occurred many times. The chain recombines TRBV20-1 with TRBJ1-2, with D unclear. The germline V and J ends were trimmed by 6 bases and 2 bases, with 16 bases remaining between them. The CDR3 consists of 14 residues. The germline V gene has CDR1 DFQATT and CDR2 SNEGSKA (reference sequence). In DNA, the CDR3 is TGCAGTGCCGCCTGGCTAACAGCCAACTATGGCTACACCTTC. This translates into CSAAWLTANYGYTF.

The sample holds a few counts of this clonotype. The CDR3 reads CASSYPGTTDQYF. As DNA, the CDR3 is TGTGCCAGCAGTTACCCCGGGACCACGGACCAGTACTTC. The chain joins TRBV6-2 or TRBV6-3 to TRBJ2-5; possibly TRBD1 or TRBD2 for D (5 bases each). CDR1 is MNHEY, CDR2 SVGEGT, per germline. V lost 2 bases to trimming and J lost 10 bases, with 14 bases between them. This CDR3 region has 13 residues.

The sample holds many counts of this clonotype. This chain uses TRBV12-3 or TRBV12-4 with TRBJ1-5, with 7 nucleotides matching TRBD1. The CDR3 runs 15 residues. After removal of 6 bases from V and 1 base from J, the junction contained 6 bases not matched to a gene. The CDR3 nucleotides read TGTGCCAGCAGCCAGACAGGGTGGAGCAATCAGCCCCAGCATTTT. Protein: CASSQTGWSNQPQHF.

This clonotype was observed a handful of times. The J gene is TRBJ2-7, the V gene TRBV9, with 10 bases identical to TRBD2. This CDR3 comprises 14 residues. The V and J ends lost 4 bases and 6 bases, in that order; junction bases with no gene match: 7. Germline CDR1 reads SGDLS; CDR2 reads YYNGEE. Here the CDR3 reads CASSRAGGRGEQYF. The CDR3 DNA follows: TGTGCCAGCAGCCGAGCGGGGGGGCGTGGCGAGCAGTACTTC.

This clonotype was found many times. This sequence joins TRBV20-1 and TRBJ1-2; a weak D match, TRBD1 (5 bases). The CDR3 is 14 amino acids. Trimming removed 3 bases at V and 1 base at J, with 12 bases between. From germline, CDR1 is DFQATT and CDR2 SNEGSKA (reference sequence). DNA for the CDR3: TGCAGTGCTAGCAAGGACACAAGTAACTATGGCTACACCTTC. Its protein is CSASKDTSNYGYTF.

As regards this clonotype: The junction does not match germline at one end; this may be a read error. The chain links TRBV6-1 to TRBJ2-7; D assignment may be TRBD1 or TRBD2 (6 bases each). The CDR3 sequence is 15 residues long. CDR1 MNHNS and CDR2 SASEGT come from the germline V gene. The DNA for the CDR3 is TGTGCCAGCACCCTATGGAGGGTCAGGGGCTACGATCAGTACTTC. Protein: CASTLWRVRGYDQYF.

Turning to this clonotype: The junction does not match germline at one end; this may be a read error. The gene calls are TRBV27 and TRBJ2-7; tentative D call: TRBD2 (6 bases). There are 13 residues in the CDR3. Germline V CDR1 and CDR2: MNHEY, SMNVEV (reference sequence). DNA for the CDR3: TGCGCCAGCAGTTTAGGCGGGACCTACGAGGAGTACTTC. Its protein is CASSLGGTYEEYF.

In its sample, this clonotype was seen many times. The genes are TRBV10-3 and TRBJ2-5; 12 bases match TRBD1. Germline V gives CDR1 ENHRY, CDR2 SYGVKD. CDR3 length: 13 amino acids. V shed 10 bases, J shed 4 bases, and the junction held 4 bases outside the gene matches. CDR3 amino acids: CASGTGGGETQYF. In nucleotides, the CDR3 is TGTGCCAGCGGGACAGGGGGCGGAGAGACCCAGTACTTC.